Below, 20 T cell receptor beta chains from the same sample are listed, as sequenced in a study of cytomegalovirus exposure and HLA in healthy donors. Use of 60 Vbeta and 13 Jbeta primers characterized the PCR. TCRdb's copy holds only in-frame clones and misses some; the assay was immunoSEQ multiplex PCR. Here the sample spans some 150,000 clones, about 75% being singletons. Source material: PBMCs. The source of these receptors is a woman between 25 and 40 years old in good health and CMV-seronegative.

The chain uses TRBV20-1 and TRBJ1-1; D gene ambiguous. CDR1 DFQATT and CDR2 SNEGSKA come from the germline V gene (reference sequence). CDR3 length equals 11 residues. Between the trimmed V and J ends, which lost 6 bases and 4 bases, there was a span of 9 bases. The CDR3 region has the DNA TGCAGTGCGTCAGCTAGCACTGAAGCTTTCTTT. This gives the protein CSASASTEAFF.

The rearrangement joins TRBV5-4 to TRBJ2-5; tentatively, D is TRBD2 (7 bases). Germline V gives CDR1 SGHNT, CDR2 YYREEE (reference sequence). The CDR3 is 15 residues long. Trimming took 4 bases from V and 5 from J, leaving 18 bases between them. CDR3: CASSPSRGGVETQYF. The CDR3 bases are TGTGCCAGCAGCCCGAGTAGGGGGGGTGTGGAGACCCAGTACTTC.

On this clone itself: The junction shows a germline mismatch at one end, possibly a read error. V gene TRBV14 combines with J gene TRBJ2-6; tentatively, D is TRBD1 (5 bases). The CDR3 is made up of 16 amino acids. Germline-derived CDR1 and CDR2 are SGHDN and FVKESK. The CDR3 reads CASSRWAASGANVLTF. CDR3 DNA: TGTGCCAGCAGTCGGTGGGCGGCCTCTGGGGCCAATGTCCTGACTTTC.

The chain has TRBV6-1 and TRBJ1-2, with 7 bases matching TRBD1. J was trimmed by 0 bases and V by 3 bases; bases with no gene match: 7. The CDR3 extends over 16 amino acids. Germline V CDR1 and CDR2: MNHNS, SASEGT. This CDR3 is CASSDIDREANYGYTF. DNA for the CDR3: TGTGCCAGCAGTGATATAGACAGGGAAGCTAACTATGGCTACACCTTC.

The chain combines TRBV5-1 with TRBJ2-1; 7 nucleotides align to TRBD2. There are 13 residues in the CDR3. The J segment lost 4 bases and the V segment lost 3 bases, leaving 1 base of the junction unmatched. Germline lookup yields CDR1 SGHRS and CDR2 YFSETQ. The chain's CDR3 is CASSSGGYNEQFF. The CDR3 region has the DNA TGCGCCAGCAGCTCGGGGGGATACAATGAGCAGTTCTTC.

The J gene is TRBJ2-7, the V gene TRBV6-1; 9 nucleotides line up with TRBD1. This CDR3 is 14 amino acids long. The trim removed 6 bases at V and 0 bases at J, leaving 3 bases unmatched. The germline gives CDR1 MNHNS, CDR2 SASEGT. CDR3 sequence reads: CASRWDRASYEQYF. The CDR3 DNA reads as TGTGCCAGCAGATGGGACAGGGCCTCCTACGAGCAGTACTTC.

The rearrangement uses TRBV6-5 and TRBJ1-1; the match to TRBD1 covers 9 bases. The ends lost 4 bases at V and 7 bases at J; junction bases unmatched: 10. The CDR3 length is 15 residues. CDR1 is MNHEY and CDR2 is SVGAGI in the germline V gene. CDR3 DNA sequence: TGTGCCAGCAGTTCCGACACAGGGGGCAAAGATGAAGCTTTCTTT. Its protein is CASSSDTGGKDEAFF.

This clone was observed a few times. V usage is TRBV25-1 and J usage is TRBJ2-2, with TRBD2 matching over 10 bases. Germline-derived CDR1 and CDR2 are MGHDK and SYGVNS. Germline trimming cut 4 bases from V and 1 base from J; bases unmatched to any gene: 6. There are 17 residues in the CDR3. CDR3 loop: CASSGGRTSGNTGELFF. CDR3 nucleotides: TGTGCCAGCAGTGGCGGCCGGACTAGCGGGAACACCGGGGAGCTGTTTTTT.

The V gene is TRBV2, the J gene TRBJ1-5; D possibly corresponds to TRBD1 (6 bases). Trimming removed 5 bases at V and 9 bases at J, with 20 bases between. CDR3 length equals 15 residues. Per germline, CDR1 SNHLY and CDR2 FYNNEI. The CDR3 DNA is TGTGCCAGCAGTTCGGACATCCCCTTAGGGGGGCCCCAGCATTTT. Its translation is CASSSDIPLGGPQHF.

This clone has just a few counts. CDR3 protein: CASSLRDTGELFF. The DNA of the CDR3 is TGTGCCAGCAGCCTCAGGGATACCGGGGAGCTGTTTTTT. The J gene is TRBJ2-2, the V gene TRBV2; perhaps TRBD1 as D (5 bases). The germline gives CDR1 SNHLY, CDR2 FYNNEI. This CDR3 contains 13 residues. V shed 6 bases and J shed 5 bases, with 10 bases lying between them. Full variable domain (missing parts from reference TRBV2 and TRBJ2-2): EPEVTQTPSHQVTQMGQEVILRCVPISNHLYFYWYRQILGQKVEFLVSFYNNEISEKSEIFDDQFSVERPDGSNFTLKIRSTKLEDSAMYFCASSLRDTGELFFGEGSRLTVL.

The chain couples TRBV7-8 to TRBJ2-7; 7 bases map to TRBD2. The germline V gene has CDR1 SGHVS and CDR2 FQNEAQ. The CDR3 is made up of 15 amino acids. The V gene end was trimmed by 0 bases and the J gene end by 3 bases; junction bases not matched to a gene: 5. CDR3 bases: TGTGCCAGCAGCTTAGCAGCGGGGATCGGCTACGAGCAGTACTTC. This sequence encodes CASSLAAGIGYEQYF.

V and J are TRBV10-3 and TRBJ2-4, with a possible D match to TRBD2 (7 bases). V dropped 2 bases and J dropped 0 bases, with 11 bases sitting between them. CDR1 is ENHRY and CDR2 is SYGVKD in the germline V gene. This CDR3 spans 16 amino acids. The CDR3 nucleotides read TGTGCCATCAGTGAGAGGGGGGGTATAGCCAAAAACATTCAGTACTTC. Translation gives CAISERGGIAKNIQYF.

The J gene is TRBJ2-7, the V gene TRBV20-1; D remains ambiguous. The CDR3 has 11 amino acids. CDR1 is DFQATT, CDR2 SNEGSKA, per germline (reference sequence). The V end lost 6 bases, the J end lost 9 bases, and 15 bases lay between the germline ends. CDR3: CSAERYDGQYF. The CDR3 nucleotides read TGCAGTGCCGAGCGATACGATGGGCAGTACTTC.

The chain links TRBV13 to TRBJ2-1; D gene ambiguous. CDR1 and CDR2 from the germline V gene are PRHDT and FYEKMQ (reference sequence). Trimming cost V 2 bases and J 6 bases, with 8 bases left between them. This CDR3 spans 13 amino acids. The CDR3 DNA follows: TGTGCCAGCAGCTTAATAGTCTTCAATGAGCAGTTCTTC. The encoded protein is CASSLIVFNEQFF.

The chain carries TRBV5-1 and TRBJ1-1; tentatively, D is TRBD1 (6 bases). CDR1 and CDR2 from the germline V gene are SGHRS and YFSETQ. The CDR3 contains 14 residues. Trimming took 0 bases from V and 3 from J, leaving 9 bases between them. CDR3 in amino acids: CASSLARGHTEAFF. The CDR3 nucleotides are TGCGCCAGCAGCTTGGCGCGGGGGCACACTGAAGCTTTCTTT.

The J gene is TRBJ2-1, the V gene TRBV11-2; 11 nucleotides line up with TRBD2. The CDR3 consists of 18 residues. The V gene's germline CDR1 is SGHAT and CDR2 FQNNGV. The trim removed 1 base at V and 1 base at J, leaving 6 bases unmatched. The CDR3 reads CASSLGWASGRSYNEQFF. The CDR3 DNA reads as TGTGCCAGCAGCTTAGGTTGGGCTAGCGGGAGGTCCTACAATGAGCAGTTCTTC.

The CDR3 DNA follows: TGTGCCAGCTCACCACCAAACAGCCACTACGAGCAGTACTTC. Translated: CASSPPNSHYEQYF. V is TRBV18 and J is TRBJ2-7; no clear D. Germline loops: CDR1 KGHSH, CDR2 LQKENI. V was trimmed by 0 bases and J by 3 bases, leaving 9 bases between them. The CDR3 totals 14 residues. Looking up the rest from reference TRBV18 and TRBJ2-7 gives the full variable domain: NAGVMQNPRHLVRRRGQEARLRCSPMKGHSHVYWYRQLPEEGLKFMVYLQKENIIDESGMPKERFSAEFPKEGPSILRIQQVVRGDSAAYFCASSPPNSHYEQYFGPGTRLTVT.

V and J are TRBV19 and TRBJ2-5; TRBD2 aligns across 14 bases. Germline V gene lookup returns CDR1 LNHDA and CDR2 SQIVND (reference sequence). With 6 bases clipped from V and 7 bases from J, the junction kept 4 bases outside the gene matches. This CDR3 has 14 residues. CDR3 bases: TGTGCCAGTAGGGGACTAGCGGGAGTAGGGACCCAGTACTTC. Its protein product is CASRGLAGVGTQYF.

This clone was observed a few times. The genes are TRBV9 and TRBJ2-3, with a tentative D call TRBD2 (6 bases). Germline V lookup: CDR1 SGDLS, CDR2 YYNGEE. Trimming cost V 2 bases and J 2 bases, with 9 bases left between them. CDR3 length: 14 amino acids. CDR3 nucleotide sequence: TGTGCCAGCAGCGTTACGGGGGACACAGATACGCAGTATTTT. Translating gives CASSVTGDTDTQYF.

This clone occurred once. This same CDR3 is encoded by further DNA sequences in the sample. The J gene is TRBJ1-3, the V gene TRBV6-1, with D perhaps matching TRBD1 (5 bases). Germline V gives CDR1 MNHNS, CDR2 SASEGT. The CDR3 has 14 residues. V lost 2 bases to trimming and J lost 2 bases, with 7 bases between them. The CDR3, as DNA: TGTGCCAGCAGTGAACAGGGCGCTGGAAACACCATATATTTT. Protein product: CASSEQGAGNTIYF.